A single TCR beta chain is shown here with its context. In the PCR, 60 Vbeta and 13 Jbeta primers were used. Libraries were prepared by immunoSEQ multiplex PCR; TCRdb keeps only in-frame clonotypes and omits some of them. Among some 170,000 clones, 75% to 85% were seen once, and the ten largest hold around 4.7%. The record originates from a study of cytomegalovirus exposure and HLA in healthy donors. Study context: The Caucasian-associated ancestry cluster held roughly 78% of a few hundred genotyped donors.

This CDR3 spans 14 amino acids. The ends were cut back, 1 base at V and 5 bases at J, with 12 bases in the middle. Looked up from germline, CDR1 is SGHRS and CDR2 is YFSETQ. The specimen was PBMCs. This sequence originates from a woman aged 18-29 years in good health and CMV-seropositive. The V and J genes are TRBV5-1 and TRBJ1-1, with a weak D call TRBD1 (5 bases). CDR3 bases: TGCGCCAGCAGCTTGTGGGGTGGGGGGACTGAAGCTTTCTTT. Amino acid sequence: CASSLWGGGTEAFF. Drawing the rest from reference TRBV5-1 and TRBJ1-1, the complete variable domain is KAGVTQTPRYLIKTRGQQVTLSCSPISGHRSVSWYQQTPGQGLQFLFEYFSETQRNKGNFPGRFSGRQFSNSRSEMNVSTLELGDSALYLCASSLWGGGTEAFFGQGTRLTVV.